A single sample is the source of the 16 T cell receptor beta chains below, sequenced in a study of blood T cell repertoires in COVID-19. The table came from immunoSEQ multiplex PCR; TCRdb's copy has only in-frame clones and leaves some out. Of 40,000 to 45,000 clones listed, around nine tenths were seen once; the top ten hold approximately 21%. Sequences were obtained from peripheral blood. These receptors were taken from a man aged 50-60 years with active COVID-19.

This chain joins TRBV23-1 and TRBJ2-1; 7 bases align to TRBD2. TRBV23-1 is recorded as an ORF, its role being uncertain. CDR3 length: 15 residues. The J segment lost 7 bases and the V segment lost 4 bases, leaving 10 bases of the junction unmatched. The CDR3 sequence: CASSRGREEGNEQFF. The CDR3, as DNA: TGCGCCAGCAGTCGTGGACGGGAGGAGGGGAATGAGCAGTTCTTC.

The chain links TRBV28 to TRBJ1-5, with 9 nucleotides matching TRBD1. Germline assignment: CDR1 MDHEN and CDR2 SYDVKM. The CDR3 sequence is 14 residues long. J was trimmed by 6 bases and V by 7 bases; bases with no gene match: 7. CDR3 in DNA: TGTGCCAGCAAACCACAGGGGGCACGTCAGCCCCAGCATTTT. It specifies CASKPQGARQPQHF.

The chain combines TRBV27 with TRBJ1-1; maybe TRBD1 (6 bases). Germline-derived CDR1 and CDR2 are MNHEY and SMNVEV (reference sequence). Trimming stripped 5 bases from V and 4 bases from J, with 14 bases between. This CDR3 has 14 amino acids. CDR3 amino acids: CASSRSGGATEAFF. The DNA for the CDR3 is TGTGCCAGCAGTAGGTCGGGGGGGGCCACTGAAGCTTTCTTT.

The V and J genes are TRBV4-2 and TRBJ2-7; weak D call: TRBD2 (5 bases). Germline loops: CDR1 LGHNA, CDR2 YNFKEQ. V gave up 0 bases and J gave up 2 bases, with 11 bases separating them. The CDR3 extends over 15 amino acids. In DNA, the CDR3 is TGTGCCAGCAGCCAAGATCTTGAACTAGCCTACGAGCAGTACTTC. This sequence encodes CASSQDLELAYEQYF.

The chain is built from TRBV4-1 and TRBJ2-7, with 11 bases fitting TRBD2. Germline-derived CDR1 and CDR2 are MGHRA and YSYEKL. This CDR3 spans 14 amino acids. Trimming cost V 4 bases and J 2 bases; bases outside gene matches: 1. Here the CDR3 reads CASSLTSGTYEQYF. The CDR3 DNA is TGCGCCAGCAGCCTGACTAGCGGGACCTACGAGCAGTACTTC.

The chain recombines TRBV25-1 with TRBJ2-7; TRBD1 matches 8 bases. The CDR3 covers 16 residues. Germline V gives CDR1 MGHDK, CDR2 SYGVNS. The J segment lost 6 bases and the V segment lost 3 bases, leaving 13 bases of the junction unmatched. The CDR3 sequence is CASSDPGQGPSGEQYF. The CDR3 DNA reads TGTGCCAGCAGTGACCCAGGACAGGGCCCCTCCGGCGAGCAGTACTTC.

The V call is TRBV6-6, the J call TRBJ1-1; D perhaps matches TRBD1 (6 bases). The CDR3 is made up of 15 amino acids. Looked up from germline, CDR1 is MNHNY and CDR2 is SVGAGI (reference sequence). Trimming cost V 6 bases and J 0 bases, with 14 bases left between them. CDR3 sequence: CASSPRGAVNTEAFF. For the CDR3, the DNA is TGTGCCAGCAGCCCTCGGGGGGCAGTGAACACTGAAGCTTTCTTT.

The sample holds one count of this clone. This chain joins TRBV24-1 and TRBJ1-2, with D unclear. CDR1 KGHDR and CDR2 SFDVKD come from the germline V gene. The CDR3 runs 15 residues. V lost 3 bases and J lost 2, with 12 bases in between. The CDR3 spells CATSDIGGENYGYTF. As DNA, the CDR3 is TGTGCCACCAGTGATATAGGCGGGGAAAACTATGGCTACACCTTC.

This clone was detected ten times or more. The chain joins TRBV27 to TRBJ2-7; no clear D gene. Looked up from germline, CDR1 is MNHEY and CDR2 is SMNVEV (reference sequence). V lost 6 bases, J lost 9 bases, and 18 bases lay in between. This CDR3 is 13 amino acids long. CDR3 DNA: TGTGCCAGCAGCCTTGTAACTGGAGTGGGGCAGTACTTC. Protein product: CASSLVTGVGQYF.

The chain employs TRBV7-2 and TRBJ2-7, with D possibly being TRBD2 (6 bases). The germline V and J ends were trimmed by 7 bases and 0 bases, with 16 bases remaining between them. Per the germline V gene, CDR1 is SGHTA and CDR2 is FQGNSA. The CDR3 is made up of 15 amino acids. Here the CDR3 DNA reads TGTGCCAGCATTTACGGGAGTGGGAGCTCCTACGAGCAGTACTTC. Translated, it gives CASIYGSGSSYEQYF.

This clone showed up just once. The CDR3 region is CASRDRVDEKLFF. The CDR3, as DNA: TGCGCCAGCAGGGACAGGGTTGATGAAAAACTGTTTTTT. This chain connects TRBV4-1 to TRBJ1-4; 8 nucleotides match TRBD1. V lost 6 bases, J lost 6 bases, and 3 bases stayed unmatched. Germline V CDR1 and CDR2: MGHRA, YSYEKL. This CDR3 contains 13 residues.

The rearrangement links TRBV7-3 to TRBJ1-1, with 10 bases aligning to TRBD1. Per the germline V gene, CDR1 is SGHTA and CDR2 is FQGTGA. Trimming removed 1 base from V and 4 bases from J; junction bases left unmatched: 12. There are 18 residues in the CDR3. CDR3 loop: CASSLIGRQGAGGTEAFF. The CDR3 DNA reads as TGTGCCAGCAGCTTAATCGGACGACAGGGGGCAGGAGGCACTGAAGCTTTCTTT.

V and J are TRBV27 and TRBJ1-3; D ambiguous. This CDR3 is built from 11 residues. The germline gives CDR1 MNHEY, CDR2 SMNVEV (reference sequence). V lost 10 bases and J 7 bases, leaving 11 bases between the germline ends. This CDR3 reads CATQVRNTIYF. CDR3 in DNA: TGTGCCACGCAGGTCCGGAACACCATATATTTT.

Here the CDR3 DNA reads TGTGCCGTAGAGGGTGAAAAACTGTTTTTT. Translating gives CAVEGEKLFF. V and J are TRBV30 and TRBJ1-4; D remains unclear. The CDR3 runs 10 residues. Trimming took 8 bases from V and 7 from J, leaving 8 bases between them. Per the germline V gene, CDR1 is GTSNPN and CDR2 is SVGIG (reference sequence).

This sequence joins TRBV6-5 and TRBJ1-1, with 8 positions matching TRBD1. This CDR3 comprises 12 residues. V lost 5 bases to trimming and J lost 10 bases; unmatched junction nucleotides: 6. The germline V gene encodes CDR1 MNHEY and CDR2 SVGAGI. The CDR3 sequence: CASSTPDRAAFF. CDR3 bases: TGTGCCAGCAGTACTCCGGACAGGGCAGCTTTCTTT.

The chain joins TRBV7-9 to TRBJ1-1; D is unclear. CDR1 SEHNR and CDR2 FQNEAQ come from the germline V gene (reference sequence). The CDR3 totals 13 residues. Trimming stripped 5 bases from V and 2 bases from J, with 9 bases between. The CDR3 DNA is TGTGCCAGCAGCCTCACAGAAAACACTGAAGCTTTCTTT. Translating gives CASSLTENTEAFF.